The 8 T cell receptor beta chains below were found in one sample sequenced in a study of T cell responses to AZD1222 COVID-19 vaccine. Libraries were prepared by immunoSEQ multiplex PCR; TCRdb keeps only in-frame clonotypes and omits some of them. Here the sample spans 100,000 or so clones, about 82% being singletons. The specimen comprised peripheral blood, sampled on day 0 of AZD1222 vaccination. These receptors came from an adult in good health.

The chain carries TRBV7-8 and TRBJ2-5; D unresolved. This CDR3 comprises 11 residues. V lost 3 bases and J 3 bases, leaving 2 bases between the germline ends. Germline CDR1 SGHVS, CDR2 FQNEAQ. CDR3 sequence reads: CASSLKETQYF. In DNA form, the CDR3 reads TGTGCCAGCAGCTTGAAAGAGACCCAGTACTTC.

The chain uses TRBV4-3 and TRBJ2-4, with 10 nucleotides matching TRBD2. This CDR3 comprises 19 residues. Per germline, CDR1 LGHNA and CDR2 YSLEER. Losses at the gene ends were 2 bases for V and 2 bases for J; bases not matched to a gene: 12. The CDR3 region is CASSQFYSGRAVSKNIQYF. The CDR3 DNA follows: TGCGCCAGCAGCCAATTTTACAGCGGGAGGGCCGTATCCAAAAACATTCAGTACTTC.

The chain employs TRBV19 and TRBJ1-1; no reliable D call. In germline, CDR1 is LNHDA, CDR2 SQIVND (reference sequence). The CDR3 runs to 14 residues. The ends were cut back, 4 bases at V and 0 bases at J, with 9 bases in the middle. The CDR3 sequence is CASSTGRMNTEAFF. CDR3 DNA: TGTGCCAGTAGTACGGGTCGGATGAACACTGAAGCTTTCTTT.

This chain uses TRBV3-1 (or the pseudogene TRBV3-2) with TRBJ2-1; D gene unclear. This CDR3 comprises 15 residues. V was cut by 1 base and J by 0 bases, with 7 bases left in between. From germline, CDR1 is LGHDT and CDR2 YNNKEL (reference sequence). CDR3 residues: CASSQGLSSYNEQFF. The CDR3, as DNA: TGTGCCAGCAGCCAAGGGTTAAGCTCCTACAATGAGCAGTTCTTC.

The genes are TRBV6-2 or TRBV6-3 and TRBJ1-5, with D possibly being TRBD1 (5 bases). CDR1 is MNHEY, CDR2 SVGEGT, per germline. V was shortened by 0 bases and J by 2 bases, with 14 bases between the two germline ends. CDR3 length: 17 residues. CDR3 residues: CASSYSGRGVGNQPQHF. Here the CDR3 DNA reads TGTGCCAGCAGTTACTCGGGAAGGGGCGTGGGCAATCAGCCCCAGCATTTT.

V is TRBV30 and J is TRBJ1-2; TRBD1 agrees at 9 bases. The germline V gene has CDR1 GTSNPN and CDR2 SVGIG (reference sequence). Germline trimming cut 2 bases from V and 5 bases from J; bases unmatched to any gene: 9. This CDR3 contains 15 residues. CDR3 loop: CAWSTLGQGIYGYTF. The CDR3 DNA sequence: TGTGCCTGGAGTACCCTGGGACAGGGTATTTATGGCTACACCTTC.

This chain uses TRBV9 with TRBJ1-5; the D is unclear. Germline CDR1 and CDR2: SGDLS and YYNGEE. V was cut by 0 bases and J by 7 bases, with 11 bases left in between. This CDR3 spans 14 amino acids. The chain's CDR3 is CASSVVTKSQPQHF. The CDR3 DNA reads TGTGCCAGCAGCGTAGTTACGAAATCACAGCCCCAGCATTTT.

The rearrangement joins TRBV5-1 to TRBJ1-6; 7 nucleotides align to TRBD1. V gave up 3 bases and J gave up 6 bases; unmatched junction bases: 6. Germline V gene data show CDR1 as SGHRS and CDR2 as YFSETQ. This CDR3 is built from 15 residues. The CDR3, as DNA: TGCGCCAGCAGCTCGGTGGGACAGATTAATTCACCCCTCCACTTT. Amino acids: CASSSVGQINSPLHF.